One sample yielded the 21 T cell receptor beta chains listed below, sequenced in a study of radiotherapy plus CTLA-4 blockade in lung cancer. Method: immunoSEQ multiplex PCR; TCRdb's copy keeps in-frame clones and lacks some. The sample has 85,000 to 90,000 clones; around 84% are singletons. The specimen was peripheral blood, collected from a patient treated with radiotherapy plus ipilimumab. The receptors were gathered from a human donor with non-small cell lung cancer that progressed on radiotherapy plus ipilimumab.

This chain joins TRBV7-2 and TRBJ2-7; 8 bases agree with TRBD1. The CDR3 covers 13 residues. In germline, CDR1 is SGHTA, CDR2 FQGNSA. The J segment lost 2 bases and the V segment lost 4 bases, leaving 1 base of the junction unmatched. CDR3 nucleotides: TGTGCCAGCAGCTCACAGGGGGCCTACGAGCAGTACTTC. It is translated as CASSSQGAYEQYF.

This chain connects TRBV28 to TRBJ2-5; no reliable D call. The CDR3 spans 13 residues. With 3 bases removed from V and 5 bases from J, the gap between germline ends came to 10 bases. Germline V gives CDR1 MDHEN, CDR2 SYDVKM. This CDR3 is CASSFVSAETQYF. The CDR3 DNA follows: TGTGCCAGCAGTTTCGTTTCTGCGGAGACCCAGTACTTC.

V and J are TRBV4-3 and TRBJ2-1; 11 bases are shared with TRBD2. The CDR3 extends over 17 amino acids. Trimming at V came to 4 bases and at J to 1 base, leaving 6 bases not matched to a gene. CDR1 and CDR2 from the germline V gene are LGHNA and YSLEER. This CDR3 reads CASSPKTSGESYNEQFF. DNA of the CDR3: TGCGCCAGCAGCCCGAAGACTAGCGGGGAGTCCTACAATGAGCAGTTCTTC.

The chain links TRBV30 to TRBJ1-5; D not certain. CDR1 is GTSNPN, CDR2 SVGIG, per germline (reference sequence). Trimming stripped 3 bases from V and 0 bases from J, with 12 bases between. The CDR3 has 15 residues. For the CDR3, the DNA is TGTGCCTGGAGCCTAGGATCTTATAGCAATCAGCCCCAGCATTTT. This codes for CAWSLGSYSNQPQHF. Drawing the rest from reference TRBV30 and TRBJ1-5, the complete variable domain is SQTIHQWPATLVQPVGSPLSLECTVEGTSNPNLYWYRQAAGRGLQLLFYSVGIGQISSEVPQNLSASRPQDRQFILSSKKLLLSDSGFYLCAWSLGSYSNQPQHFGDGTRLSIL.

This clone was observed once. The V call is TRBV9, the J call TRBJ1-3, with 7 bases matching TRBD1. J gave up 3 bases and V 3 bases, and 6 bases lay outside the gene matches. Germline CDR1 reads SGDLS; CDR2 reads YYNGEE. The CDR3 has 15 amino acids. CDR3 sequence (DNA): TGTGCCAGCAGCGCGGGACAGACTCGTGGAAACACCATATATTTT. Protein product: CASSAGQTRGNTIYF. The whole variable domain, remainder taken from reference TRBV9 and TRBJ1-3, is DSGVTQTPKHLITATGQRVTLRCSPRSGDLSVYWYQQSLDQGLQFLIQYYNGEERAKGNILERFSAQQFPDLHSELNLSSLELGDSALYFCASSAGQTRGNTIYFGEGSWLTVV.

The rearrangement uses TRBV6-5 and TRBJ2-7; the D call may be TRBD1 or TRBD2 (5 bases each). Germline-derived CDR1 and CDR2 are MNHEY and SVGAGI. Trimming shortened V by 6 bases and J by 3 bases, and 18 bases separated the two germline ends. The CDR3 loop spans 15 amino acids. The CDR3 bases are TGTGCCAGCAGAAGCCCGGACGGGGCCGGCTACGAGCAGTACTTC. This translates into CASRSPDGAGYEQYF.

The CDR3 loop is CASSYSGSEQYF. The CDR3 nucleotides are TGTGCCAGCAGTTACTCAGGTAGCGAGCAGTACTTC. The J gene is TRBJ2-7, the V gene TRBV6-5; D unclear. This CDR3 contains 12 residues. CDR1 and CDR2 (germline): MNHEY, SVGAGI. Deletions cut 0 bases from V and 6 bases from J, with 6 bases between.

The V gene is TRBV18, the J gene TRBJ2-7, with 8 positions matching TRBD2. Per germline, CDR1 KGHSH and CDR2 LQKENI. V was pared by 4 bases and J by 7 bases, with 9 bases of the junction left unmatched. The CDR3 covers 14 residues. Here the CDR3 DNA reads TGTGCCAGCTCACAGGGGACTAGAAGGCATGAGCAGTACTTC. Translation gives CASSQGTRRHEQYF.

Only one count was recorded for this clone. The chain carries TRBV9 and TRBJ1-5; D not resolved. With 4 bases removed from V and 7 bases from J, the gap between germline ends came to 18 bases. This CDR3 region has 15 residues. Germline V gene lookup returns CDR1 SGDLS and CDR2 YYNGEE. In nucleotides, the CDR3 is TGTGCCAGCAGCCCAGAGGTCTTAGAAGGGCAGCCCCAGCATTTT. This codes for CASSPEVLEGQPQHF.

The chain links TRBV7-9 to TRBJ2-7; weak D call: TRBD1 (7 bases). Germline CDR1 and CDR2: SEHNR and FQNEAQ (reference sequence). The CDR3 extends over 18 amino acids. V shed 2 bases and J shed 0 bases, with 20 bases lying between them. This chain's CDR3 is CASSLSGRGGTASYEQYF. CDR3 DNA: TGTGCCAGCAGCTTAAGTGGGAGAGGAGGGACAGCCTCCTACGAGCAGTACTTC.

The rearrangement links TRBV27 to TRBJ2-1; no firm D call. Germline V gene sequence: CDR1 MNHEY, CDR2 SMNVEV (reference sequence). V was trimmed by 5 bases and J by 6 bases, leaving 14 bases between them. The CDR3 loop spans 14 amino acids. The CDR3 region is CASSPWTRINEQFF. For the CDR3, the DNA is TGTGCCAGCAGTCCATGGACGAGAATCAATGAGCAGTTCTTC.

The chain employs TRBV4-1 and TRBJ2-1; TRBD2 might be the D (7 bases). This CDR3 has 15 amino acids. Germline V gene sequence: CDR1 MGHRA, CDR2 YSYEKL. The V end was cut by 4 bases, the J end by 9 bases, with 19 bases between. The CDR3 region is CASSPPGGPLGEQFF. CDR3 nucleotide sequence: TGCGCCAGCAGCCCGCCGGGGGGCCCCTTAGGTGAGCAGTTCTTC.

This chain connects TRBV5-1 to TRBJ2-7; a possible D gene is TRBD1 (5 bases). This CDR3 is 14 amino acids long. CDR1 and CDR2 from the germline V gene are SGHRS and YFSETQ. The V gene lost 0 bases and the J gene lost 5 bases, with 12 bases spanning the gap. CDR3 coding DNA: TGCGCCAGCAGCTTGGGGGGCATCAGGGACGAGCAGTACTTC. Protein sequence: CASSLGGIRDEQYF.

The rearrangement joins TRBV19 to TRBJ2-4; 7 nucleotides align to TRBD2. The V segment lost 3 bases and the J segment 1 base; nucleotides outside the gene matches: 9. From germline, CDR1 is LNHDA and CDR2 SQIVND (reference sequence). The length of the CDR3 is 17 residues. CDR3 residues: CASSIGGEGAAKNIQYF. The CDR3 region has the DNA TGTGCCAGTAGTATCGGAGGGGAGGGTGCGGCCAAAAACATTCAGTACTTC.

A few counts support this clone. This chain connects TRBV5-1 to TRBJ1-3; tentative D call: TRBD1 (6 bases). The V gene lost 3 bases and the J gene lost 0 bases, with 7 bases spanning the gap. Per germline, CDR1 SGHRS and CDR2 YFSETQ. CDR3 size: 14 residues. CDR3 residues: CASSWTVSGNTIYF. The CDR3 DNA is TGCGCCAGCAGCTGGACAGTCTCTGGAAACACCATATATTTT. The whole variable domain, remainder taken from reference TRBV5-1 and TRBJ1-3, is KAGVTQTPRYLIKTRGQQVTLSCSPISGHRSVSWYQQTPGQGLQFLFEYFSETQRNKGNFPGRFSGRQFSNSRSEMNVSTLELGDSALYLCASSWTVSGNTIYFGEGSWLTVV.

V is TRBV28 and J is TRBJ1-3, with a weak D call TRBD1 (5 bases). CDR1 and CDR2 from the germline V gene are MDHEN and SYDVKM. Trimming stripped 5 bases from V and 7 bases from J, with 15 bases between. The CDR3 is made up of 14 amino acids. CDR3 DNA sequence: TGTGCCAGCAGTGGATCAGGGTTGGCGAACACCATATATTTT. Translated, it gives CASSGSGLANTIYF.

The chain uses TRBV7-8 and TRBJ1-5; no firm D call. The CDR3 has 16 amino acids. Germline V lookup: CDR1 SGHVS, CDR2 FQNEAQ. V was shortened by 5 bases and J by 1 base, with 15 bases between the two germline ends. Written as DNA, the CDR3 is TGTGCCAGCAGCAAAACCCCCCCGGGCAGCAATCAGCCCCAGCATTTT. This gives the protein CASSKTPPGSNQPQHF.

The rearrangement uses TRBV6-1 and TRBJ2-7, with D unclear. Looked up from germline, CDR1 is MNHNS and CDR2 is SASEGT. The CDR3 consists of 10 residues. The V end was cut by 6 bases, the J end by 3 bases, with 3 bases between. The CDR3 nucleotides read TGTGCCAGCAGCCTCTACGAGCAGTACTTC. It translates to CASSLYEQYF.

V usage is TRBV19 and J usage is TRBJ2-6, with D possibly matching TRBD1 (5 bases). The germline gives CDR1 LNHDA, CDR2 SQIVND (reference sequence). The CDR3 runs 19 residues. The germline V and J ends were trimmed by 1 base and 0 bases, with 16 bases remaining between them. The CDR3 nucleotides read TGTGCCAGTAGTATAGGCGGTCAGGGCGGAAGCTCTGGGGCCAACGTCCTGACTTTC. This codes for CASSIGGQGGSSGANVLTF.

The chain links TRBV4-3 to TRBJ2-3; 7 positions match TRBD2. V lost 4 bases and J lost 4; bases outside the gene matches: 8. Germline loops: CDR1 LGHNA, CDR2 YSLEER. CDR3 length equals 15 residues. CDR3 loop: CASSLGGEVSDTQYF. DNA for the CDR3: TGCGCCAGCAGCCTGGGGGGGGAGGTTTCAGATACGCAGTATTTT.

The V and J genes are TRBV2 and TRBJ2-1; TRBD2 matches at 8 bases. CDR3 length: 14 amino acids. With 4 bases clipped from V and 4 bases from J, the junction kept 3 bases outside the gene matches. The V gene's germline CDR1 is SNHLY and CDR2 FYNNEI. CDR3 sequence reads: CASSVTGGYNEQFF. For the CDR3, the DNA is TGTGCCAGCAGTGTTACGGGGGGGTACAATGAGCAGTTCTTC.